The sequence of this T cell receptor (beta chain) was determined in a study of T cells expressing NK-cell markers. About the research overall: Researchers got TCR beta repertoires out of sorted CD3+CD56+NKG2C+, CD3+CD56+NKG2C- and CD3+CD56-NKG2C+ T cells. Most of the eight sequenced donors tested HCMV-seropositive; one tested seronegative. Study-wide results and limits: Nothing established the HCMV specificity of expanded NKG2C+ T cell clones.

Comments on this clonotype: Its antigen is not known.

Beta-chain TCR cDNA was generated via 5'RACE template switching with UMIs. TCRdb reprocessed the 5' RACE reads and reports one entry per CDR3 protein, with no DNA. Its clone listing holds approximately 440,000 distinct CDR3 sequences. This CDR3 has 15 residues. Sequenced material: blood T cells: a sorted CD56 or NKG2C T cell subset, CD4+ or CD8+ T cells, or bulk PBMC T cells (not recorded which). V gene TRBV12-3 or TRBV12-4 combines with J gene TRBJ2-6. This clonotype was obtained from a woman aged 45-65 years in good health. CDR3 residues: CASSLGVRGANVLTF.